The clone carrying this T cell receptor (beta chain) has ten or more counts. This sample was included in a study of T cells in Graves' hyperthyroidism and ophthalmopathy. Trimming at V came to 5 bases and at J to 3 bases, leaving 6 bases not matched to a gene. Germline CDR1 SGHTA, CDR2 FQGTGA. The CDR3 contains 14 residues. RNA transcripts provided the source from which TCR beta CDR3 regions were amplified. A set of HTBI primers served as the primers for a first-round RT-PCR of the TCR CDR3. TCRdb fed the multiplex PCR reads into MiXCR, producing one record per CDR3 protein. The sample yields some 740,000 distinct CDR3 sequences, 12% to 15% seen once.

The clonotype originates from a woman under 30 with Graves' hyperthyroidism. Material: blood. The chain couples TRBV7-3 to TRBJ2-7, with 8 bases identical to TRBD1. CDR3 residues: CASSLGQGNYEQYF. As DNA, the CDR3 is TGTGCCAGCAGCCTCGGACAGGGAAACTACGAGCAGTACTTC.